Reported below is one T cell receptor (beta chain). The germline V gene has CDR1 MNHNY and CDR2 SVGAGI (reference sequence). V was cut by 10 bases and J by 5 bases, with 23 bases left in between. This CDR3 is built from 16 residues. Original processing notes: Nucleated cell number was recorded as an estimate derived from reference gene primer amplification. Profiled with immunoSEQ multiplex PCR; TCRdb holds only in-frame clones, not every one. The V and J calls and the clone size are those of that table, but D and trimming were determined from the DNA. The sample includes some 150,000 clones, less than 95% of them seen just once. The sample originates from a study of blood T cell repertoires in COVID-19. About the study: Sites across the United States, Italy and Spain contributed samples from acute and convalescent COVID-19.

Sequencing was done on a sample of peripheral blood. This clonotype was sampled from a man over 45 with acute or convalescent COVID-19. The chain employs TRBV6-6 and TRBJ2-2; D is possibly TRBD2 (6 bases). CDR3 amino acids: CATLTFGRLGTGELFF. CDR3 nucleotides: TGTGCCACCTTGACCTTTGGGAGGTTGGGGACCGGGGAGCTGTTTTTT.